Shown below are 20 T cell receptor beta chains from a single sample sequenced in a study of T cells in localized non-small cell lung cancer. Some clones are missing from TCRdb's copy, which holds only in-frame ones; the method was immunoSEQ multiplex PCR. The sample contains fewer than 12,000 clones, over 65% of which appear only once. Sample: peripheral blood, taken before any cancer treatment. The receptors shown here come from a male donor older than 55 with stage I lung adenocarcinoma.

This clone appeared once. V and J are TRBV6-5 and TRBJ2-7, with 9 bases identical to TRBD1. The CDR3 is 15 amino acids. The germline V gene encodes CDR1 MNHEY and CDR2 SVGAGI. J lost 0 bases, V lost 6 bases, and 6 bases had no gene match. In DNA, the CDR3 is TGTGCCAGCAGCCGTACAGGGGGCAACTCCTACGAGCAGTACTTC. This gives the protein CASSRTGGNSYEQYF.

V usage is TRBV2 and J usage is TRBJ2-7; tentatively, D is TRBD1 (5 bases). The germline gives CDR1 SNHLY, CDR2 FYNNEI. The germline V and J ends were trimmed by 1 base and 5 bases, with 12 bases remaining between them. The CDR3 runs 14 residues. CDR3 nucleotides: TGTGCCAGCAGTGAAGAAGGGGTCGTGGACGAGCAGTACTTC. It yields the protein CASSEEGVVDEQYF.

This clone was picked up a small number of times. DNA for the CDR3: TGTGCCAGCACCGGGGGACTAGCGGGTTCTAGCTCCTACAATGAGCAGTTCTTC. Translating it yields CASTGGLAGSSSYNEQFF. The chain recombines TRBV7-9 with TRBJ2-1; 12 nucleotides match TRBD2. Germline V lookup: CDR1 SEHNR, CDR2 FQNEAQ (reference sequence). The J segment lost 0 bases and the V segment lost 7 bases, leaving 10 bases of the junction unmatched. The CDR3 extends over 18 amino acids.

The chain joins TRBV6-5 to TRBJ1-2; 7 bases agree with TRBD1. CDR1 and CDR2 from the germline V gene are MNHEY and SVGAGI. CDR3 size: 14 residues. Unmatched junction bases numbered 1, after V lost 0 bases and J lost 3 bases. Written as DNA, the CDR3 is TGTGCCAGCAGTTACTCGGGACAGCACTATGGCTACACCTTC. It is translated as CASSYSGQHYGYTF.

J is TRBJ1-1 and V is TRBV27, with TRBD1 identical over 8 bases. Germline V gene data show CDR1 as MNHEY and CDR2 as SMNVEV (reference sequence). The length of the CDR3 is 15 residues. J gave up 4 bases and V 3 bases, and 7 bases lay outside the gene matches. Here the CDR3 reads CASSFSQGASTEAFF. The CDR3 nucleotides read TGTGCCAGCAGTTTCAGTCAGGGGGCGTCCACTGAAGCTTTCTTT.

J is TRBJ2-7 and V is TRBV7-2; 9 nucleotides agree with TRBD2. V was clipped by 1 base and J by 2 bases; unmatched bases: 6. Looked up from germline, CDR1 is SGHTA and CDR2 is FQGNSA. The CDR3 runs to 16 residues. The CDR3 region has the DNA TGTGCCAGCAGCTTAGGAGAGGCGGGGGGGCCCTACGAGCAGTACTTC. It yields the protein CASSLGEAGGPYEQYF. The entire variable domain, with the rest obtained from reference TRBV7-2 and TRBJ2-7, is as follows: GAGVSQSPSNKVTEKGKDVELRCDPISGHTALYWYRQSLGQGLEFLIYFQGNSAPDKSGLPSDRFSAERTGGSVSTLTIQRTQQEDSAVYLCASSLGEAGGPYEQYFGPGTRLTVT.

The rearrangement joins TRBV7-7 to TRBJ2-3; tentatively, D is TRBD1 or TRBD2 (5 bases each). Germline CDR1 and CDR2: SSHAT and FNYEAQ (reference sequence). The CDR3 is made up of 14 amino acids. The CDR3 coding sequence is TGTGCTAGCTGCTCGGGGCAACTCACAGATACGCAGTATTTT. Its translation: CASCSGQLTDTQYF. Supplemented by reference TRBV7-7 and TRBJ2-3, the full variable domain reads GAGVSQSPRYKVTKRGQDVTLRCDPISSHATLYWYQQALGQGPEFLTYFNYEAQPDKSGLPSDRFSAERPEGSISTLTIQRTEQRDSAMYRCASCSGQLTDTQYFGPGTRLTVL.

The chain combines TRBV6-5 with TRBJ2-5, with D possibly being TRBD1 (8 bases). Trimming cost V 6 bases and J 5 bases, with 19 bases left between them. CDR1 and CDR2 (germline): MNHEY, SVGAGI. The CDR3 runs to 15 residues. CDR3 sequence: CASSPGQGGSETQYF. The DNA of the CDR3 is TGTGCCAGCAGCCCAGGACAGGGAGGGTCGGAGACCCAGTACTTC.

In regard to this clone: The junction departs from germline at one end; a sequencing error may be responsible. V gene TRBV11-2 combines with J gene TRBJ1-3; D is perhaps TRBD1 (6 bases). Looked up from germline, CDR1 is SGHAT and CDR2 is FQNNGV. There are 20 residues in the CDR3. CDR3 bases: TGTGCCAGCAGCCTAGAGGGTTTCGGCAGGGGCTTCAGCTCTGGAAACACCATATATTTT. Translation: CASSLEGFGRGFSSGNTIYF.

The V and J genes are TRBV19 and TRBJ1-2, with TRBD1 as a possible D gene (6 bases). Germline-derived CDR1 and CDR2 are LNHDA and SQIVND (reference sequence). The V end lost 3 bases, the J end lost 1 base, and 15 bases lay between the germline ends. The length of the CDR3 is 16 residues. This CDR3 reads CASSMQGTTINYGYTF. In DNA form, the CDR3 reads TGTGCCAGTAGTATGCAGGGGACAACAATTAACTATGGCTACACCTTC.

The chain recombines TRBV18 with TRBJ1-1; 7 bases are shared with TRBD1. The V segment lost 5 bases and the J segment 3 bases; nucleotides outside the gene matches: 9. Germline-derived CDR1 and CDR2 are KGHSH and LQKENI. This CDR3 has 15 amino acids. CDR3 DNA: TGTGCCAGCTCAGCCCCGACAGGGATTGACACTGAAGCTTTCTTT. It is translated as CASSAPTGIDTEAFF. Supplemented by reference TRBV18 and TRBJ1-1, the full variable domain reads NAGVMQNPRHLVRRRGQEARLRCSPMKGHSHVYWYRQLPEEGLKFMVYLQKENIIDESGMPKERFSAEFPKEGPSILRIQQVVRGDSAAYFCASSAPTGIDTEAFFGQGTRLTVV.

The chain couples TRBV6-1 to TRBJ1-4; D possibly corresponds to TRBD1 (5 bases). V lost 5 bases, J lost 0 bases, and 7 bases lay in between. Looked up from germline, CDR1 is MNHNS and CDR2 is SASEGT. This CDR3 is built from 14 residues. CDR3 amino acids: CASSTGATNEKLFF. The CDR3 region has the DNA TGTGCCAGCAGTACAGGAGCAACTAATGAAAAACTGTTTTTT.

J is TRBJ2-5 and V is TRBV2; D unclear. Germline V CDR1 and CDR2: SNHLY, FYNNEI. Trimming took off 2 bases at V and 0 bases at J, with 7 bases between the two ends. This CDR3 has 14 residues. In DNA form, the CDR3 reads TGTGCCAGCAGTGAACGGACCTACCAAGAGACCCAGTACTTC. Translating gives CASSERTYQETQYF.

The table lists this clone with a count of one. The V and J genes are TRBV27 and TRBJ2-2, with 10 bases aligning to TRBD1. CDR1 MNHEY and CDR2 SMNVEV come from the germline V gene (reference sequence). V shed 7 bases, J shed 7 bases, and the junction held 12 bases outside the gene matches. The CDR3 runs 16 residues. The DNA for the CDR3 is TGTGCCAGCATCAAACTCGACAGGGGGCACGTCGGGGAGCTGTTTTTT. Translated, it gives CASIKLDRGHVGELFF.

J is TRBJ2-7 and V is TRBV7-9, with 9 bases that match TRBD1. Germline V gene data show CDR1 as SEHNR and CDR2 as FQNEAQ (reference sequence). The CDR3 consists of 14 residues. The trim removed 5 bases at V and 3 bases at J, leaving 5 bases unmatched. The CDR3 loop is CASSPGTGSYEQYF. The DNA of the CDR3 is TGTGCCAGCAGCCCTGGGACAGGGAGCTACGAGCAGTACTTC.

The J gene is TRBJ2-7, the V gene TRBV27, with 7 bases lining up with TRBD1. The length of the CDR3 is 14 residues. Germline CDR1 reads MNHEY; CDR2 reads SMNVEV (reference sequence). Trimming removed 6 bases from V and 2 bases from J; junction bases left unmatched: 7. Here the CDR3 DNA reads TGTGCCAGCAGAGGGACAGTTAGGACCTACGAGCAGTACTTC. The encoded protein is CASRGTVRTYEQYF.

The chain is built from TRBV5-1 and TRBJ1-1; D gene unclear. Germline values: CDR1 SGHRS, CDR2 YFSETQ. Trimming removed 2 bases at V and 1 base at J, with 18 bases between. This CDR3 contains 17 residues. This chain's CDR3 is CASSFEPRQTRNTEAFF. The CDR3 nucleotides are TGCGCCAGCAGCTTCGAGCCTCGTCAGACTCGGAACACTGAAGCTTTCTTT.

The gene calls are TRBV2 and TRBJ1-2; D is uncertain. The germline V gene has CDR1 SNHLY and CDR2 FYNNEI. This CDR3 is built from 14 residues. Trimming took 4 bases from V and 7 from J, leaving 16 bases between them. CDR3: CASSARYYGGGYTF. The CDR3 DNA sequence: TGTGCCAGCAGTGCTCGATATTACGGTGGTGGCTACACCTTC.

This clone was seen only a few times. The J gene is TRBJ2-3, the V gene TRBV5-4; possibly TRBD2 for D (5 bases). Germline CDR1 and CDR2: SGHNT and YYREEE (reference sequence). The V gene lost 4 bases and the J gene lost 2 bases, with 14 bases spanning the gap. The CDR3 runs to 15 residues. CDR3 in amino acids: CASSGAVEVTDTQYF. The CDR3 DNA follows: TGTGCCAGCAGCGGAGCGGTGGAAGTCACAGATACGCAGTATTTT. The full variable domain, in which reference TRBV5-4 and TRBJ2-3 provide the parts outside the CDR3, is ETGVTQSPTHLIKTRGQQVTLRCSSQSGHNTVSWYQQALGQGPQFIFQYYREEENGRGNFPPRFSGLQFPNYSSELNVNALELDDSALYLCASSGAVEVTDTQYFGPGTRLTVL.

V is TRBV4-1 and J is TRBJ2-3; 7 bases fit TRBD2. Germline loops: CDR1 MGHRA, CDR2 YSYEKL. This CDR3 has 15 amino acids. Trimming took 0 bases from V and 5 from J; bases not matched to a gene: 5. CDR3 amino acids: CASSQDARGGDTQYF. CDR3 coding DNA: TGCGCCAGCAGCCAAGATGCTCGCGGGGGAGATACGCAGTATTTT.